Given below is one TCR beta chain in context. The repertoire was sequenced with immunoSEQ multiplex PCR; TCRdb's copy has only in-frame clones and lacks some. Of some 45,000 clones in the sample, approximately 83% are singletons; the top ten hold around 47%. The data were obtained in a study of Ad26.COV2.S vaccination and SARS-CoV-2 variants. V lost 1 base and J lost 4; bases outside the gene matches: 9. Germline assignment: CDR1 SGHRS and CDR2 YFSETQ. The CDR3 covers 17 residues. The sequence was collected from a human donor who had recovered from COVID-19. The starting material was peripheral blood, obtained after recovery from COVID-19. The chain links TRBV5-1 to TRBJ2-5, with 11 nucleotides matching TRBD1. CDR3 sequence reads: CASSLFPAGTGGETQYF. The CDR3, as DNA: TGCGCCAGCAGCTTGTTCCCCGCCGGGACAGGGGGAGAGACCCAGTACTTC.